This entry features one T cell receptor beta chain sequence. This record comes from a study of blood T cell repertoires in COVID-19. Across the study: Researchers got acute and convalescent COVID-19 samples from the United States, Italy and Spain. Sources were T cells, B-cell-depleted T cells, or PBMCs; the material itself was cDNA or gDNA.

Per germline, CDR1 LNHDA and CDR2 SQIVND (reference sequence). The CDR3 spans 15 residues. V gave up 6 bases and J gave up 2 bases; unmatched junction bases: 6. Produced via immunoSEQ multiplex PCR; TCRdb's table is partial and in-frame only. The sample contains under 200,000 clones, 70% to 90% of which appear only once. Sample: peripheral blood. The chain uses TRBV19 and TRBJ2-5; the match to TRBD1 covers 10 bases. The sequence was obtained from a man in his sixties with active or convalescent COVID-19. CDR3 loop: CASRSTGGWQETQYF. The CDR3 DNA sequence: TGTGCCAGTAGATCGACAGGGGGCTGGCAAGAGACCCAGTACTTC.